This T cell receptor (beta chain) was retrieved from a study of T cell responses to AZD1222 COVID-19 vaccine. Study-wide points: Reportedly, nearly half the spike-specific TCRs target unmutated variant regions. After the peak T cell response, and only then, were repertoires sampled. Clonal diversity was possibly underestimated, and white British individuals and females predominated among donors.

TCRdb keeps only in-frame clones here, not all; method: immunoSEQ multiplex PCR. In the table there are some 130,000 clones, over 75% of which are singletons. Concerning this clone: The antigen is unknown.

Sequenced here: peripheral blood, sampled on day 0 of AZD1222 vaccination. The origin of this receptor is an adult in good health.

CDR3 loop: CASSRGDGSYEQYF. Written as DNA, the CDR3 is TGCGCCAGCAGTCGAGGGGACGGCTCCTACGAGCAGTACTTC. The chain carries TRBV5-1 and TRBJ2-7; either TRBD1 or TRBD2 may fit D (5 bases each). V was clipped by 5 bases and J by 0 bases, with 12 bases between them. CDR3 length: 14 residues. Germline values: CDR1 SGHRS, CDR2 YFSETQ.